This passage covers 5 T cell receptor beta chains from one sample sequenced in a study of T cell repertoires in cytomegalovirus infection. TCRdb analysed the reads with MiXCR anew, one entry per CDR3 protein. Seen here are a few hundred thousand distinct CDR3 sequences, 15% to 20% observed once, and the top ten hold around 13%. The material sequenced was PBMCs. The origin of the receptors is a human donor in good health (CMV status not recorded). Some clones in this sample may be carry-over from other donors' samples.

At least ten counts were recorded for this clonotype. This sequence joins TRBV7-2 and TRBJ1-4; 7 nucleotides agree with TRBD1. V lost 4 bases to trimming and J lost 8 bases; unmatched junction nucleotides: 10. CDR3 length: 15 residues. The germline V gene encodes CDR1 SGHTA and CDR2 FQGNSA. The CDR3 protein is CASSSTGTPREKLFF. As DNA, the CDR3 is TGTGCCAGCAGCTCGACAGGGACCCCAAGAGAAAAACTGTTTTTT.

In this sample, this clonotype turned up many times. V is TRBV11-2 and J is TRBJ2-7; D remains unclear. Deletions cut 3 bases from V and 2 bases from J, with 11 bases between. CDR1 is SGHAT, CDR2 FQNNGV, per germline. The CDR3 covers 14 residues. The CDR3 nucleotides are TGTGCCAGCAGCTTTCAGGCCGTAGCCTACGAGCAGTACTTC. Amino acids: CASSFQAVAYEQYF. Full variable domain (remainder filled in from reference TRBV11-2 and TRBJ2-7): EAGVAQSPRYKIIEKRQSVAFWCNPISGHATLYWYQQILGQGPKLLIQFQNNGVVDDSQLPKDRFSAERLKGVDSTLKIQPAKLEDSAVYLCASSFQAVAYEQYFGPGTRLTVT.

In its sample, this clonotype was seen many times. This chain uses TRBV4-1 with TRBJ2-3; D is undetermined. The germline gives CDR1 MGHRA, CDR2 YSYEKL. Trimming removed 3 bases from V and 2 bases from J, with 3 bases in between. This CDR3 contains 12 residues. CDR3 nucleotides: TGCGCCAGCAGCCACCCCACAGATACGCAGTATTTT. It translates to CASSHPTDTQYF.

CDR3 sequence (DNA): TGTGCCAGCAGCTTGTATGGGGCTACAGAGACCCAGTACTTC. Its translation is CASSLYGATETQYF. The chain has TRBV5-4 and TRBJ2-5; D is perhaps TRBD1 (5 bases). The V end was cut by 1 base, the J end by 4 bases, with 11 bases between. Germline values: CDR1 SGHNT, CDR2 YYREEE (reference sequence). This CDR3 has 14 amino acids.

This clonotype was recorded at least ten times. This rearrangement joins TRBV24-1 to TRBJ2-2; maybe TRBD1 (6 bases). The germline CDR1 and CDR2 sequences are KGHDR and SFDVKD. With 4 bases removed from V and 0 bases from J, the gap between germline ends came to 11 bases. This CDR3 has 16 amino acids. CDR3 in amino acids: CATSEGTSTNTGELFF. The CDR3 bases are TGTGCCACCAGTGAGGGGACATCCACGAACACCGGGGAGCTGTTTTTT.